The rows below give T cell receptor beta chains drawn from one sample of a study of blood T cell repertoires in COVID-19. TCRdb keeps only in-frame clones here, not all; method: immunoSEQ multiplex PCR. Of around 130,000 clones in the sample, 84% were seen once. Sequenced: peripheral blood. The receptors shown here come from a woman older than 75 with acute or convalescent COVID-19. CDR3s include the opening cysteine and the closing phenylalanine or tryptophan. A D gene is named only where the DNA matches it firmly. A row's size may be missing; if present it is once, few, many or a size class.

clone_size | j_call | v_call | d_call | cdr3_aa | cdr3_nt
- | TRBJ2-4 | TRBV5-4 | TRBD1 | CASSLDAGRGMAKNIQYF | TGTGCCAGCAGCTTGGACGCGGGCAGGGGGATGGCCAAAAACATTCAGTACTTC
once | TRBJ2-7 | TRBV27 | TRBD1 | CASSTDRSYEQYF | TGTGCCAGCAGCACGGACAGGTCCTACGAGCAGTACTTC
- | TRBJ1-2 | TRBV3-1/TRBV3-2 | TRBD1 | CASSHGTGRGPKYGYTF | TGTGCCAGCAGCCATGGGACAGGGAGAGGCCCTAAGTATGGCTACACCTTC
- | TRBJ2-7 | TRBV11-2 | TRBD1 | CASSLARQGPLYEQYF | TGTGCCAGCAGCTTAGCGCGACAGGGGCCCCTCTACGAGCAGTACTTC
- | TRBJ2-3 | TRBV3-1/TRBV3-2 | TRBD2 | CASSQAWAPGLPTDTQYF | TGTGCCAGCAGCCAAGCATGGGCCCCGGGACTACCGACAGATACGCAGTATTTT
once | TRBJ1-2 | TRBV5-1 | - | CASSLDSYNYGYTF | TGCGCCAGCAGCTTAGACAGCTATAACTATGGCTACACCTTC
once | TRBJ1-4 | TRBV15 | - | CATRAVGATNEKLFF | TGTGCCACCAGGGCAGTGGGCGCAACTAATGAAAAACTGTTTTTT
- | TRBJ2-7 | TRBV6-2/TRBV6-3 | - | CASSQAYEQYF | TGTGCCAGCAGTCAGGCCTACGAGCAGTACTTC
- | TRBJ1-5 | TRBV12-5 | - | CACRDTRNQPQHF | TGTGCTTGCCGGGACACTCGCAATCAGCCCCAGCATTTT
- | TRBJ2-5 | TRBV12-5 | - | CASGIDRSETQYF | TGTGCTAGTGGCATCGACAGGTCGGAGACCCAGTACTTC
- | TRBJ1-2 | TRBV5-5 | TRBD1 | CASIPGQSRNYGYTF | TGTGCCAGCATCCCGGGACAGTCCCGTAACTATGGCTACACCTTC
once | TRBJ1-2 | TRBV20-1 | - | CSARERGGYTF | TGCAGTGCTAGGGAACGAGGGGGCTACACCTTC
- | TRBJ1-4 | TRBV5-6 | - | CASSLKGLEKLFF | TGTGCCAGCAGCTTGAAGGGGTTGGAAAAACTGTTTTTT
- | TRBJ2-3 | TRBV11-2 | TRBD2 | CASSSGGGTDTQYF | TGTGCCAGCAGCTCGGGGGGAGGCACAGATACGCAGTATTTT
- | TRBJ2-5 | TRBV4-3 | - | CASSQDYEYQETQYF | TGCGCCAGCAGCCAAGATTACGAGTACCAAGAGACCCAGTACTTC
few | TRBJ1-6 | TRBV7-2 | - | CASTSYGGRLGNSPLHF | TGTGCCAGCACTTCGTACGGGGGGCGCTTGGGGAATTCACCCCTCCACTTT
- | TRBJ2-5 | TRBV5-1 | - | CASSLAGRETQYF | TGCGCCAGCAGCTTGGCGGGTAGGGAGACCCAGTACTTC
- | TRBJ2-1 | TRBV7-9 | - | CASSLRPTEKSYNEQFF | TGTGCCAGCAGCTTAAGACCGACTGAAAAGTCCTACAATGAGCAGTTCTTC
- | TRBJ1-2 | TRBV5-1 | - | CASSSAGAGDYGYTF | TGCGCCAGCAGCTCAGCAGGGGCGGGGGACTATGGCTACACCTTC
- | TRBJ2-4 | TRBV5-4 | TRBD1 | CASSLVQGEGIQYF | TGTGCCAGCAGCTTGGTACAGGGGGAAGGCATTCAGTACTTC
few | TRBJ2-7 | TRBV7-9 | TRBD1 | CASSPAGQGNEQYF | TGTGCCAGCAGCCCGGCGGGACAGGGGAACGAGCAGTACTTC
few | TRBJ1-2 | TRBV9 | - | CASSRGDYTYGYTF | TGTGCCAGCAGCCGGGGAGATTATACCTATGGCTACACCTTC
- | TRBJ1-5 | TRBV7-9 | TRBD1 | CASSSGQQNQPQHF | TGTGCCAGCAGCTCGGGACAGCAGAATCAGCCCCAGCATTTT
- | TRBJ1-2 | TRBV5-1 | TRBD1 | CASSPWGQPNYGYTF | TGCGCCAGCAGCCCATGGGGACAGCCTAACTATGGCTACACCTTC
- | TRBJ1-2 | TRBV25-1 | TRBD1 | CASSDGQGVPYGYTF | TGTGCCAGCAGTGATGGCCAGGGGGTTCCCTATGGCTACACCTTC
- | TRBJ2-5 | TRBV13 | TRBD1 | CASSITGARETQYF | TGTGCCAGCAGCATCACAGGGGCGAGGGAGACCCAGTACTTC
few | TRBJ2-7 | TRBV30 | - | CAWEQGSYEQYF | TGTGCCTGGGAACAGGGATCCTACGAGCAGTACTTC
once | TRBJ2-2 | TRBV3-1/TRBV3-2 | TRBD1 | CASSRPDRGPNTGELFF | TGTGCCAGCAGCCGCCCTGACAGGGGCCCGAACACCGGGGAGCTGTTTTTT
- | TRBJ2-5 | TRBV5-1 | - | CASSLKEDVGPPETQYF | TGCGCCAGCAGCTTGAAGGAGGACGTCGGACCCCCTGAGACCCAGTACTTC
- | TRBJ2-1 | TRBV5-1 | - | CASTVGDLAKNNEQFF | TGCGCCAGCACCGTTGGTGATCTAGCTAAAAACAATGAGCAGTTCTTC
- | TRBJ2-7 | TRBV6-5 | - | CASSSRDINYEQYF | TGTGCCAGCAGTAGCCGGGACATCAACTACGAGCAGTACTTC
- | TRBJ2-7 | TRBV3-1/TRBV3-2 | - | CASSQEFDRSYEQYF | TGTGCCAGCAGCCAAGAATTCGATCGGTCCTACGAGCAGTACTTC
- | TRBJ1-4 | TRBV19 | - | CASSIQATNEKLFF | TGTGCCAGTAGTATTCAGGCAACTAATGAAAAACTGTTTTTT
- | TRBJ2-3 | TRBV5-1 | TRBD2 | CASVSSGGSVATRYF | TGCGCCAGCGTCTCGTCGGGGGGTTCTGTGGCTACGAGGTATTTT
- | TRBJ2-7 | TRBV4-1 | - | CASSQELVRGRLAYEQYF | TGCGCCAGCAGCCAAGAGTTGGTCAGGGGCCGACTCGCCTACGAGCAGTACTTC
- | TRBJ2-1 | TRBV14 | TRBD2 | CASSPGLAGGSSYNEQFF | TGTGCCAGCAGCCCCGGACTAGCGGGAGGGAGCTCCTACAATGAGCAGTTCTTC
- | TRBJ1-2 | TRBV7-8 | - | CASSLADRLSGGYTF | TGTGCCAGCAGCTTAGCCGACCGCCTTAGCGGCGGCTACACCTTC
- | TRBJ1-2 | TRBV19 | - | CASSIRVANYGYTF | TGTGCCAGTAGTATTCGGGTAGCTAACTATGGCTACACCTTC
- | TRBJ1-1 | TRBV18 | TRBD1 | CASSRGQGQQKFEAFF | TGTGCCAGCTCTCGAGGACAGGGACAACAGAAGTTTGAAGCTTTCTTT
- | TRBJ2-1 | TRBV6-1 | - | CASSESGQGYNEQFF | TGTGCCAGCAGTGAATCCGGCCAGGGGTACAATGAGCAGTTCTTC
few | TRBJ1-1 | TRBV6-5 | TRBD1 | CASSFGTENTEAFF | TGTGCCAGCAGTTTCGGGACAGAGAACACTGAAGCTTTCTTT
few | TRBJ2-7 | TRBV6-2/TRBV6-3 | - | CASSFQGFYEQYF | TGTGCCAGCAGTTTCCAGGGTTTCTACGAGCAGTACTTC
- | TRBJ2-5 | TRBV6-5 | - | CASSPSAGETQYF | TGTGCCAGCAGTCCTAGTGCGGGGGAGACCCAGTACTTC
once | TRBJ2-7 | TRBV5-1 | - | CASSLTGSGEQYF | TGCGCCAGCAGCTTGACGGGTTCGGGCGAGCAGTACTTC
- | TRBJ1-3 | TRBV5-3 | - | CARSLVQFYSGNTIYF | TGTGCCAGAAGCTTGGTACAGTTCTACTCTGGAAACACCATATATTTT
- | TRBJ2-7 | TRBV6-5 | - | CASSYSFLGAYEQYF | TGTGCCAGCAGTTACTCGTTTCTAGGCGCGTACGAGCAGTACTTC
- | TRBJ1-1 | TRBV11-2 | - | CASSPRGNTEAFF | TGTGCCAGCAGCCCCAGGGGGAACACTGAAGCTTTCTTT
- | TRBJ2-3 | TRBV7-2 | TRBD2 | CASTLFSGSSTDTQYF | TGTGCCAGCACCCTATTTAGCGGGTCTAGCACAGATACGCAGTATTTT
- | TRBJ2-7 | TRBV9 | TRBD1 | CASSETDRASYEQYF | TGTGCCAGCAGCGAAACTGACAGGGCGTCCTACGAGCAGTACTTC
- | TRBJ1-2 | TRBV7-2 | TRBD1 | CASSQSPGGTYGYTF | TGTGCCAGCAGTCAGAGTCCAGGGGGAACATATGGCTACACCTTC